Below are 23 T cell receptor delta chains sequenced from a single sample in a study of gamma-delta chains in newborns, infants, children. TCRdb re-processed the reads via CATT. The sample has about 8,300 delta-chain clones; about 1.6% are singletons. Sequenced material: blood. The receptors were sampled from a child who was a newborn, infant or young child, either healthy, febrile or measles-vaccinated (not recorded which).

This clone has more than one count but fewer than ten. The protein TCRdb gives is from a much larger clone and does not agree with this DNA's translation at residue 7, likely a read error; the protein shown here comes from the DNA. The chain carries TRDV3 and TRDJ1; a possible D gene is TRDD3 (7 bases). V lost 3 bases and J lost 0, with 26 bases in between. CDR1 is TVYSNPD and CDR2 is GDNSRS in the germline V gene (reference sequence). This CDR3 has 18 amino acids. CDR3 residues: CAFLLLRDTKAYTDKLIF. The CDR3 DNA reads as TGTGCCTTCCTCCTACTGAGGGATACCAAGGCGTACACCGATAAACTCATCTTT.

This clone was seen only a few times. Since a much larger clone is just one base distant, this may be a read error. The sample carries other DNA sequences with the same CDR3. J is TRDJ1 and V is TRDV1, with 10 bases aligning to TRDD3. CDR3 size: 21 residues. CDR1 is TSWWSYY and CDR2 is QGS in the germline V gene. V shed 1 base and J 1 base; nucleotides not matched to a gene: 18. CDR3 region: CALGEPQTLAPLGDPTDKLIF. In DNA, the CDR3 is TGTGCTCTTGGGGAACCCCAAACTCTCGCCCCACTGGGGGATCCCACCGATAAACTCATCTTT.

In the case of this clone: A read error may explain this, as a much larger clone is one base away. This chain joins TRAV29/DV5 and TRDJ1; 12 bases are shared with TRDD3. TCRdb carries no J gene annotation; the J gene was assigned here by matching the DNA with germline. Unmatched junction bases numbered 22, after V lost 0 bases and J lost 1 base. CDR1 is NSMFDY, CDR2 ISSIKDK, per germline. The CDR3 extends over 22 amino acids. The CDR3 bases are TGTGCAGCAAGCGCGAGGTCGCGGTACGGAACTGGGGGATACTTTATCACCGATAAACTCATCTTT. It specifies CAASARSRYGTGGYFITDKLIF.

In its sample, this clone was seen a few times. This may be a read error, as it is one base from a much larger clone. The sample has other DNA sequences that encode this CDR3 too. The chain joins TRDV2 to TRDJ1; D may be TRDD3 (6 bases). The germline gives CDR1 GEAIGNYY, CDR2 EKD. The CDR3 sequence is 15 residues long. This chain's CDR3 is CACDTGGDYTDKLIF. The DNA of the CDR3 is TGTGCCTGTGACACCGGTGGGGATTACACCGATAAGCTCATCTTT.

As concerns this clone: One end of the junction does not line up with germline, which may come from a read error. At the DNA level, this CDR3 is encoded by other sequences in the same sample as well. The CDR3: CALGELHSDRSADKLIF. In DNA form, the CDR3 reads TGTGCTCTTGGGGAACTACATTCCGACCGGTCCGCCGACAAACTCATCTTT. This rearrangement joins TRDV1 to TRDJ1; D gene unclear. Looked up from germline, CDR1 is TSWWSYY and CDR2 is QGS. CDR3 size: 17 residues.

By its share, this clone is large (0.1 to 1%). Other DNA sequences in this sample translate to the same CDR3. The gene calls are TRDV2 and TRDJ3, with 10 nucleotides matching TRDD3. The CDR3 has 20 amino acids. The trim removed 0 bases at V and 0 bases at J, leaving 7 bases unmatched. The germline V gene has CDR1 GEAIGNYY and CDR2 EKD. The CDR3 nucleotides are TGTGCCTGTGACACCGTACTGGGGGATCGATCCTCCTGGGACACCCGACAGATGTTTTTC. Its translation: CACDTVLGDRSSWDTRQMFF.

This clone was detected only a few times. A much larger clonotype is one base distant, so this may be a read error. This same CDR3 is encoded by further DNA sequences in the sample. This chain connects TRDV2 to TRDJ3; 10 positions agree with TRDD3. This CDR3 spans 18 amino acids. Germline loops: CDR1 GEAIGNYY, CDR2 EKD. V was clipped by 6 bases and J by 1 base; unmatched bases: 8. The DNA for the CDR3 is TGTGCCTGTTCTACGGGGGATACGAGGTCCTGGGACACCCGACAGATGTTTTTC. It codes for CACSTGDTRSWDTRQMFF.

Regarding this clone: Other DNA sequences from this sample encode an identical CDR3 as well. The rearrangement joins TRDV1 to TRDJ1; 9 bases map to TRDD3. V was clipped by 6 bases and J by 2 bases; unmatched bases: 22. Germline assignment: CDR1 TSWWSYY and CDR2 QGS. The CDR3 totals 20 residues. CDR3 bases: TGTGCTCTTGGCCTCAAGGACTTCCGACGACTGGGGGAGACAACCGATAAACTCATCTTT. This codes for CALGLKDFRRLGETTDKLIF.

There are a few counts of this clone. Being one base from a much bigger clone, this may be a read error. The sample holds other DNA sequences that translate to the same CDR3. The rearrangement links TRDV2 to TRDJ2; TRDD3 matches at 9 bases. The V gene end was trimmed by 3 bases and the J gene end by 0 bases; junction bases not matched to a gene: 10. The germline CDR1 and CDR2 sequences are GEAIGNYY and EKD. This CDR3 has 18 amino acids. The CDR3 DNA reads as TGTGCCTGTGACTTCGTACTGGGGGACTCGACTTTGACAGCACAACTCTTCTTT. It translates to CACDFVLGDSTLTAQLFF.

A remark on this clone: Other DNA sequences in this specimen translate into the identical CDR3. The chain uses TRDV1 and TRDJ1; D unclear. The CDR3 length is 15 residues. V was cut by 1 base and J by 5 bases, with 14 bases left in between. The germline gives CDR1 TSWWSYY, CDR2 QGS. The CDR3 DNA is TGTGCTCTTGGGGAACCAAGCCTAAGGACAGATAAACTCATCTTT. Its protein product is CALGEPSLRTDKLIF.

This clone is classed as medium-sized. The genes are TRDV1 and TRDJ1; D is uncertain. Germline CDR1 is TSWWSYY and CDR2 is QGS. There are 16 residues in the CDR3. V was cut by 0 bases and J by 0 bases, with 11 bases left in between. CDR3 sequence reads: CALGELTLSYTDKLIF. The CDR3 DNA reads as TGTGCTCTTGGGGAACTTACCCTTAGTTACACCGATAAACTCATCTTT.

Within the sample, this clone is medium-sized. V and J are TRDV2 and TRDJ1; 10 bases are shared with TRDD3. From germline, CDR1 is GEAIGNYY and CDR2 EKD. CDR3 length: 19 residues. J gave up 0 bases and V 0 bases, and 12 bases lay outside the gene matches. The CDR3 loop reads CACDTVVCTGGLYTDKLIF. In DNA, the CDR3 is TGTGCCTGTGACACCGTAGTTTGCACTGGGGGATTGTACACCGATAAACTCATCTTT.

By share, this clone ranks as medium-sized. This chain joins TRDV1 and TRDJ1; no clear D. The germline V gene has CDR1 TSWWSYY and CDR2 QGS. The CDR3 spans 18 residues. The V end lost 3 bases, the J end lost 0 bases, and 20 bases lay between the germline ends. DNA of the CDR3: TGTGCTCTTGGGGAGAACTTTGGAGGCGCCGAGTACACCGATAAACTCATCTTT. This sequence encodes CALGENFGGAEYTDKLIF.

This clone was seen only a few times. The chain joins TRDV1 to TRDJ1; D remains ambiguous. The CDR3 is 13 residues long. Per the germline V gene, CDR1 is TSWWSYY and CDR2 is QGS. Trimming cost V 2 bases and J 1 base, with 5 bases left between them. The CDR3 nucleotides read TGTGCTCTTGGGGAAATACCCACCGATAAACTCATCTTT. It encodes CALGEIPTDKLIF.

Only a few counts were recorded for this clone. TCRdb's protein sequence differs at residue 13 from the translated DNA; the protein presented here follows the DNA. V gene TRDV1 combines with J gene TRDJ1; 8 positions match TRDD3. Germline V gene sequence: CDR1 TSWWSYY, CDR2 QGS. Trimming cost V 2 bases and J 4 bases; bases outside gene matches: 18. This CDR3 comprises 19 residues. CDR3 amino acids: CALGEGLKAYWGVLDKLIF. For the CDR3, the DNA is TGTGCTCTTGGGGAAGGGTTAAAAGCGTACTGGGGGGTACTCGATAAACTCATCTTT.

In regard to this clone: This could be a read error, since a much larger clone is one nucleotide away. The rearrangement uses TRDV2 and TRDJ3; 7 bases line up with TRDD3. The CDR3 contains 19 residues. Germline CDR1 reads GEAIGNYY; CDR2 reads EKD. The V and J ends lost 4 bases and 3 bases, in that order; junction bases with no gene match: 14. CDR3 DNA: TGTGCCTGTGATTCCCTGGGGGTAGAGGAGATCTGGGACACCCGACAGATGTTTTTC. Its protein is CACDSLGVEEIWDTRQMFF.

This clone was seen repeatedly, ten times or more. The chain is built from TRDV1 and TRDJ1, with 13 positions matching TRDD3. The CDR3 runs to 17 residues. The V segment lost 0 bases and the J segment 5 bases; nucleotides outside the gene matches: 6. Germline V gene sequence: CDR1 TSWWSYY, CDR2 QGS. The CDR3 spells CALGELWTGGYDDKLIF. CDR3 DNA: TGTGCTCTTGGGGAACTTTGGACTGGGGGATACGATGATAAACTCATCTTT.

A remark on this clone: This sequence is one base from a far larger clone and is likely a read error. Additional DNA sequences in this sample encode the identical CDR3. The chain combines TRDV2 with TRDJ3; 7 bases line up with TRDD3. Per the germline V gene, CDR1 is GEAIGNYY and CDR2 is EKD. The CDR3 is made up of 16 amino acids. CDR3: CACDWGSSWDTRQMFF. As DNA, the CDR3 is TGTGCCTGTGACTGGGGGAGCTCCTGGGACACCCGACAAATGTTTTTC.

By share, this clone counts as medium-sized. This chain connects TRDV2 to TRDJ3, with 11 bases aligning to TRDD3. V trimming: 2 bases; J trimming: 0 bases; junction bases outside the gene matches: 2. This CDR3 region has 18 residues. CDR1 and CDR2 (germline): GEAIGNYY, EKD. CDR3 sequence: CACDKLGDSSWDTRQMFF. Written as DNA, the CDR3 is TGTGCCTGTGACAAACTGGGGGATAGCTCCTGGGACACCCGACAGATGTTTTTC.

This clone is categorized as medium-sized. Other nucleotide sequences in the sample specify the same CDR3. The chain uses TRDV1 and TRDJ1; the D is unclear. The CDR3 covers 16 residues. The V end lost 2 bases, the J end lost 1 base, and 14 bases lay between the germline ends. Germline V gene data show CDR1 as TSWWSYY and CDR2 as QGS. The CDR3 nucleotides are TGTGCTCTTGGGGAAATTTCGACGATAGCCACCGATAAACTCATCTTT. It specifies CALGEISTIATDKLIF.

A few counts support this clone. Given a much more abundant clone one base away, this may be a read error. The chain combines TRDV2 with TRDJ3; 12 positions match TRDD3. V was pared by 6 bases and J by 0 bases, with 20 bases of the junction left unmatched. CDR1 is GEAIGNYY, CDR2 EKD, per germline. The CDR3 is made up of 23 amino acids. CDR3 DNA: TGTGCCTGTAACAATCTGTACTGGGGGATACCCTCCACTAGCTCCTGGGACACCCGACAGATGTTTTTC. The encoded protein is CACNNLYWGIPSTSSWDTRQMFF.

This clone is classed as medium-sized. The genes are TRDV1 and TRDJ1, with D possibly TRDD2 on 9 matching bases. V lost 0 bases, J lost 0 bases, and 29 bases lay in between. Germline V lookup: CDR1 TSWWSYY, CDR2 QGS. This CDR3 comprises 22 residues. The CDR3 protein is CALGELSLPTLLGAPYTDKLIF. CDR3 nucleotide sequence: TGTGCTCTTGGGGAACTAAGCCTTCCTACCTTACTGGGGGCCCCGTACACCGATAAACTCATCTTT.

To note about this clone: A read error is likely here: a far larger clone is one base away. Distinct nucleotide sequences in the sample also encode this CDR3. The chain recombines TRDV2 with TRDJ1; TRDD3 agrees at 9 bases. Looked up from germline, CDR1 is GEAIGNYY and CDR2 is EKD. This CDR3 spans 15 amino acids. The CDR3 loop reads CACDILGEYTDKLIF. The CDR3 region has the DNA TGTGCCTGCGACATACTGGGGGAATACACCGATAAACTCATCTTT.